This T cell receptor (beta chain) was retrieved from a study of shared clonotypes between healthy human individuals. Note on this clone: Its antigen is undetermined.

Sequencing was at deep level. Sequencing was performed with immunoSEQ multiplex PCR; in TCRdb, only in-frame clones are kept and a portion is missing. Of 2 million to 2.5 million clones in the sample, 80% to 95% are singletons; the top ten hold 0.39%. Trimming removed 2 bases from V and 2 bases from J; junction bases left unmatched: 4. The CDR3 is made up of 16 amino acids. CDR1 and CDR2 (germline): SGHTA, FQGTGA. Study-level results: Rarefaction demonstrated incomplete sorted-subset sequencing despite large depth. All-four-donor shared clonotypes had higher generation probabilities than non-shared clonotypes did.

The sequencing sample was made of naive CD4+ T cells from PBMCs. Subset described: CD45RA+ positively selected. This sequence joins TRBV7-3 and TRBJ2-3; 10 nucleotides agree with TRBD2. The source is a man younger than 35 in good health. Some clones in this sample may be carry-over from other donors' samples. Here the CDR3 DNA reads TGTGCCAGCAGCTTACTAGCGGGAGCCTCCACAGATACGCAGTATTTT. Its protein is CASSLLAGASTDTQYF.